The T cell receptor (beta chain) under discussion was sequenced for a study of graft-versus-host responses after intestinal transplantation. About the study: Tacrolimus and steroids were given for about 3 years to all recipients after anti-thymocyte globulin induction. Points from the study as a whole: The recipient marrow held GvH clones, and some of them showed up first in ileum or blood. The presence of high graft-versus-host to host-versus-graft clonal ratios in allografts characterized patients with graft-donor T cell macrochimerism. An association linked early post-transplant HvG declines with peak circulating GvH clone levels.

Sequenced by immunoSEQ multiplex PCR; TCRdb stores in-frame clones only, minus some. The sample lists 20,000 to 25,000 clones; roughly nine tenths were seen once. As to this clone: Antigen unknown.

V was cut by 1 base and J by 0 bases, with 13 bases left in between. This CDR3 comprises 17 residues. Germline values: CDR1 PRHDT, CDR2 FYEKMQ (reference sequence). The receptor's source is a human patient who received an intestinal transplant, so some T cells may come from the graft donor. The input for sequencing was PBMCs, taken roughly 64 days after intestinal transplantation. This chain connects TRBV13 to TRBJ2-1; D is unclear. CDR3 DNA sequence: TGTGCCAGCAGCTTAGTTAGGGTATCAAGCTCCTACAATGAGCAGTTCTTC. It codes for CASSLVRVSSSYNEQFF.